A selection of T cell receptor beta chains follows, all from one sample in a study of control samples from healthy donors and cancer patients. The repertoire was sequenced with immunoSEQ multiplex PCR; TCRdb's copy has only in-frame clones and lacks some. The table has around 100,000 clones, roughly 88% seen once; the top ten hold roughly 13%. Material for sequencing was blood. The receptors were gathered from a young man in good health. Both conserved end residues are part of each CDR3. A D gene is named only where the DNA matches it firmly. Only part of the rows carry a size: once, few, many, or a class if the clone is expanded.

clone size: .
V gene: TRBV27
J gene: TRBJ2-1
D gene: TRBD1
CDR3 protein: CASSLATGDFYNEQFF
CDR3 DNA: TGTGCCAGCAGTTTGGCGACAGGGGACTTCTACAATGAGCAGTTCTTC

clone size: once
V gene: TRBV24-1
J gene: TRBJ2-3
D gene: .
CDR3 protein: CATSDGHGRTDTQYF
CDR3 DNA: TGTGCCACCAGTGATGGACACGGCCGCACAGATACGCAGTATTTT

clone size: .
V gene: TRBV11-2
J gene: TRBJ2-3
D gene: TRBD2
CDR3 protein: CASSQAGAVFTDTQYF
CDR3 DNA: TGTGCCAGCAGTCAGGCGGGAGCGGTTTTCACAGATACGCAGTATTTT

clone size: .
V gene: TRBV18
J gene: TRBJ1-1
D gene: .
CDR3 protein: CASSPGENTEAFF
CDR3 DNA: TGTGCCAGCTCCCCAGGGGAGAACACTGAAGCTTTCTTT

clone size: .
V gene: TRBV30
J gene: TRBJ1-5
D gene: TRBD1
CDR3 protein: CAWSTGDSNQPQHF
CDR3 DNA: TGTGCCTGGAGTACAGGGGACAGCAATCAGCCCCAGCATTTT

clone size: .
V gene: TRBV6-5
J gene: TRBJ1-1
D gene: TRBD1
CDR3 protein: CASSYRQGAEAFF
CDR3 DNA: TGTGCCAGCAGTTACAGACAGGGGGCTGAAGCTTTCTTT

clone size: .
V gene: TRBV19
J gene: TRBJ2-1
D gene: .
CDR3 protein: CASRSFGTGNYNEQFF
CDR3 DNA: TGTGCCAGTAGGTCTTTCGGGACTGGCAACTACAATGAGCAGTTCTTC

clone size: .
V gene: TRBV5-1
J gene: TRBJ2-3
D gene: .
CDR3 protein: CASSLVGRASPTDTQYF
CDR3 DNA: TGCGCCAGCAGCTTGGTAGGTAGGGCTAGCCCGACAGATACGCAGTATTTT

clone size: .
V gene: TRBV3-1/TRBV3-2
J gene: TRBJ2-5
D gene: .
CDR3 protein: CASSQSEEGGETQYF
CDR3 DNA: TGTGCCAGCAGCCAAAGTGAGGAGGGCGGGGAGACCCAGTACTTC

clone size: .
V gene: TRBV4-3
J gene: TRBJ2-3
D gene: .
CDR3 protein: CASSQDLVANTQYF
CDR3 DNA: TGCGCCAGCAGCCAAGATTTAGTGGCGAATACGCAGTATTTT

clone size: .
V gene: TRBV3-1/TRBV3-2
J gene: TRBJ2-6
D gene: .
CDR3 protein: CASSQDPPVTSGANVLTF
CDR3 DNA: TGTGCCAGCAGCCAAGATCCGCCAGTCACGTCTGGGGCCAACGTCCTGACTTTC

clone size: .
V gene: TRBV19
J gene: TRBJ1-4
D gene: .
CDR3 protein: CASSIEGRTNEKLFF
CDR3 DNA: TGTGCCAGTAGTATTGAAGGACGGACGAATGAAAAACTGTTTTTT

clone size: once
V gene: TRBV16
J gene: TRBJ1-2
D gene: .
CDR3 protein: CVSSWGAMGYGYTF
CDR3 DNA: TGTGTCAGCAGCTGGGGAGCAATGGGTTATGGCTACACCTTC

clone size: .
V gene: TRBV4-1
J gene: TRBJ1-5
D gene: TRBD1
CDR3 protein: CASSQADRDTQPQHF
CDR3 DNA: TGCGCCAGCAGCCAAGCTGACAGGGATACGCAGCCCCAGCATTTT

clone size: .
V gene: TRBV4-3
J gene: TRBJ2-6
D gene: .
CDR3 protein: CASSPYSTSGANVLTF
CDR3 DNA: TGCGCCAGCAGCCCCTATTCGACCTCTGGGGCCAACGTCCTGACTTTC

clone size: .
V gene: TRBV20-1
J gene: TRBJ2-1
D gene: .
CDR3 protein: CSASVGVLSYNEQFF
CDR3 DNA: TGCAGTGCTAGTGTGGGAGTGCTGTCCTACAATGAGCAGTTCTTC

clone size: .
V gene: TRBV5-1
J gene: TRBJ1-1
D gene: TRBD1
CDR3 protein: CASSSRTGVVTEAFF
CDR3 DNA: TGCGCCAGCAGCTCACGGACAGGAGTTGTCACTGAAGCTTTCTTT

clone size: .
V gene: TRBV15
J gene: TRBJ2-7
D gene: TRBD2
CDR3 protein: CATSRDKRLAGGYEQYF
CDR3 DNA: TGTGCCACCAGCAGAGATAAAAGACTAGCGGGAGGTTACGAGCAGTACTTC